A selection of T cell receptor beta chains follows, all from one sample in a study of molecular identifiers for immune sequencing clone quantification. TCRdb ran MiXCR on the PCR reads and lists one entry per CDR3 protein. The table shows just over 95,000 distinct CDR3 sequences, with approximately 25% occurring only once. The sequenced sample consisted of naive CD8+ T cells from blood, with Jurkat cell RNA spiked in. The origin of the receptors is a human donor in good health. Some libraries in this study had Jurkat cell RNA spiked in. Both conserved end residues are part of each CDR3. The order of the fields is V gene, CDR3 protein.

TRBV11-2,CASSLYLRGGRGVNTEAFF
TRBV5-8,CASSLRRDTQYF
TRBV6-2/TRBV6-3,CASSYLAGSTDTQYF
TRBV2,CASKVGAGQPYEQYF
TRBV27,CASSWGANYGYTF
TRBV9,CASSVGGDRSDTQYF
TRBV7-6,CASSPLRQNTGELFF
TRBV12-3/TRBV12-4,CASSSQPGLYNEQFF
TRBV6-5,CASTPIAGGPDTQYF
TRBV27,CASSPLSYNEQFF
TRBV6-2/TRBV6-3,CASSPGLGSSETQYF
TRBV12-3/TRBV12-4,CASSWARDHQETQYF
TRBV19,CATGPSGGIYNEQFF
TRBV19,CASSIPRRCTQYF
TRBV6-2/TRBV6-3,CASRGGDLEATGELFF
TRBV7-9,CASRPTRRLAGGTGELFF
TRBV10-3,CAISDGQGTDTQYF
TRBV3-1,CASSQHRSNQPQHF
TRBV6-1,CATRPGHLNTEAFF
TRBV9,CASSVAAGTGTDTQYF
TRBV5-5,CASSLVQGSQPQHF
TRBV30,CAWSPGGYQPQHF
TRBV6-2/TRBV6-3,CASSYSGTPGTEAFF
TRBV25-1,CASTRDSRETQYF
TRBV18,CASSLNGGPHTGELFF
TRBV18,CASSPEAGARGETQYF
TRBV19,CACKGREKLFF
TRBV30,CAWSEGQGHNQPQHF
TRBV12-3/TRBV12-4,CASSSQPGLYDGQFF
TRBV2,CASSSPLQNTEAFF
TRBV4-3,CASSQDRGSTYEQYF
TRBV6-2/TRBV6-3,CASSPVGMGTGELFF
TRBV5-1,CASSLRGNTGELFF
TRBV2,CASSESTGLAAPTDTQYF
TRBV7-9,CASSLDDGPQHF
TRBV29-1,CSVEMVGSSYEQYF
TRBV27,CASSFTGGAGPDTQYF
TRBV4-3,CASSQDRVGTSYNEQFF
TRBV19,CASSIAWQPQHF
TRBV29-1,CSVGGQGGDTQYF
TRBV18,CASSPPRGAGNTIYF
TRBV7-9,CASSFEPGDYEQYF
TRBV27,CASSQLASSSGANVLTF
TRBV27,CASSLGPAAGQYF
TRBV6-1,CASSVDRYSNQPQHF
TRBV4-1,CASSHSGTGAYEQYF
TRBV3-1,CASSQDKLALTDTQYF
TRBV12-3/TRBV12-4,CASSSIRLNEQFF
TRBV30,CAWRDWGAETQYF
TRBV11-2,CASSFGQGNEQFF
TRBV6-5,CASSYSKGGTEALF
TRBV19,CATGPSSPDTQYF
TRBV20-1,CSASADRSYNSPLHF
TRBV12-3/TRBV12-4,CASSPLAGGYNEQFF
TRBV4-1,CASSQAPGLNNEQFF
TRBV20-1,CSALRTSGRADEQFF
TRBV19,CASRAWEGDQPQHF
TRBV7-2,CASSLSPVPDTQYF
TRBV27,CASSSRQGGEKLFF
TRBV4-1,CASSQGQVGNTIYF